One sample yielded the 21 T cell receptor beta chains listed below, sequenced in a study of T-cell reconstitution after alpha-beta-depleted transplantation in children. Researchers prepared the TCRbeta library using unique molecular identifiers, the study reports. Each CDR3 protein is one row after TCRdb ran MiXCR on the PCR reads. The sample holds around 440,000 distinct CDR3 sequences, roughly 10% seen once. Source: PBMCs, taken before TCRalphabeta/CD19-depleted stem cell transplant. The source of these receptors is a child between 2 and 9 years old with inherited bone marrow failure, due to receive a stem cell transplant.

The sample holds many counts of this clonotype. The chain has TRBV29-1 and TRBJ2-3; no firm D call. CDR1 is SQVTM, CDR2 ANQGSEA, per germline. This CDR3 has 13 amino acids. V was shortened by 3 bases and J by 1 base, with 8 bases between the two germline ends. The CDR3 sequence is CSVDNPGTDTQYF. In nucleotides, the CDR3 is TGCAGCGTTGATAATCCCGGCACAGATACGCAGTATTTT.

The chain is built from TRBV4-3 and TRBJ2-2; TRBD2 is a possible D gene (5 bases). Germline CDR1 LGHNA, CDR2 YSLEER. Trimming stripped 1 base from V and 6 bases from J, with 15 bases between. The CDR3 loop spans 16 amino acids. The CDR3 sequence is CASSQVRGKAAGELFF. CDR3 DNA: TGCGCCAGCAGCCAAGTACGGGGAAAAGCGGCCGGGGAGCTGTTTTTT.

Ten or more counts support this clonotype. The V and J genes are TRBV19 and TRBJ1-6; no clear D gene. CDR1 is LNHDA, CDR2 SQIVND, per germline (reference sequence). This CDR3 has 15 residues. Trimming took 4 bases from V and 6 from J, leaving 13 bases between them. The CDR3 loop is CASSNGGHPNSPLHF. CDR3 DNA: TGTGCCAGTAGTAACGGCGGTCACCCTAATTCACCCCTCCACTTT.

Many counts were recorded for this clonotype. The chain has TRBV12-3 or TRBV12-4 and TRBJ1-3; D is ambiguous. With 5 bases removed from V and 0 bases from J, the gap between germline ends came to 5 bases. The CDR3 runs to 13 residues. The CDR3 reads CASSPRSGNTIYF. As DNA, the CDR3 is TGTGCCAGCAGTCCCCGCTCTGGAAACACCATATATTTT.

This clonotype was seen a few times. J is TRBJ2-1 and V is TRBV11-2; 12 bases agree with TRBD1. Germline loops: CDR1 SGHAT, CDR2 FQNNGV. The CDR3 consists of 17 residues. With 5 bases clipped from V and 7 bases from J, the junction kept 12 bases outside the gene matches. The CDR3 DNA reads as TGTGCCAGCAGCCCGGGGTTCCGGGACAGGGGGCTTAATGAGCAGTTCTTC. Protein: CASSPGFRDRGLNEQFF.

The table lists this clonotype with many counts. The CDR3 DNA reads as TGTGCCAGCAGTTTTTGGGACAGCAATCAGCCCCAGCATTTT. Protein sequence: CASSFWDSNQPQHF. The V call is TRBV12-3 or TRBV12-4, the J call TRBJ1-5, with D possibly matching TRBD1 (5 bases). The CDR3 has 14 amino acids. Trimming removed 3 bases from V and 1 base from J, with 7 bases in between.

This clonotype showed up many times. The chain carries TRBV7-8 and TRBJ2-2; D gene uncertain. From germline, CDR1 is SGHVS and CDR2 FQNEAQ. The CDR3 length is 16 residues. Trimming left V 5 bases short and J 7 bases short, with 20 bases between. CDR3 sequence reads: CASSTIPGLEGGELFF. In DNA, the CDR3 is TGTGCCAGCAGCACTATCCCCGGGTTAGAAGGCGGGGAGCTGTTTTTT.

In its sample, this clonotype was seen many times. The chain employs TRBV6-5 and TRBJ1-1; D is possibly TRBD1 (5 bases). This CDR3 region has 16 residues. With 0 bases removed from V and 1 base from J, the gap between germline ends came to 12 bases. Germline CDR1 reads MNHEY; CDR2 reads SVGAGI. CDR3: CASSYSGQGRNTEAFF. The CDR3 DNA sequence: TGTGCCAGCAGTTACTCGGGGCAGGGAAGGAACACTGAAGCTTTCTTT.

This clonotype was detected only a few times. The CDR3 DNA sequence: TGTGCCAGCAGTTTCCTCGCGTCCAAAAACATTCAGTACTTC. Encoded protein: CASSFLASKNIQYF. The rearrangement links TRBV12-3 or TRBV12-4 to TRBJ2-4; D is undetermined. V lost 3 bases to trimming and J lost 2 bases, with 8 bases between them. CDR3 length equals 14 residues.

The chain carries TRBV7-9 and TRBJ2-1, with 7 bases aligning to TRBD2. The CDR3 loop spans 17 amino acids. Losses at the gene ends were 5 bases for V and 6 bases for J; bases not matched to a gene: 16. Germline CDR1 and CDR2: SEHNR and FQNEAQ (reference sequence). The CDR3 sequence is CASSPRVSGSDGNEQFF. CDR3 in DNA: TGTGCCAGCAGCCCCCGTGTTAGCGGGTCGGACGGCAATGAGCAGTTCTTC.

In its sample, this clonotype was seen a few times. The chain joins TRBV2 to TRBJ2-1; D is possibly TRBD1 or TRBD2 (5 bases each). This CDR3 is built from 11 residues. Trimming shortened V by 8 bases and J by 5 bases, and 7 bases separated the two germline ends. CDR1 SNHLY and CDR2 FYNNEI come from the germline V gene. CDR3 in amino acids: CASGTHNEQFF. Here the CDR3 DNA reads TGTGCCAGCGGGACGCACAATGAGCAGTTCTTC.

This clonotype was found many times. The chain joins TRBV29-1 to TRBJ2-1; 8 bases align to TRBD1. With 3 bases clipped from V and 2 bases from J, the junction kept 6 bases outside the gene matches. CDR1 and CDR2 (germline): SQVTM, ANQGSEA. CDR3 length: 15 residues. The DNA for the CDR3 is TGCAGCGTTGAGGCAGGGGGCGTAGCCTACAATGAGCAGTTCTTC. Translation: CSVEAGGVAYNEQFF.

The chain is built from TRBV27 and TRBJ2-7; D remains ambiguous. From germline, CDR1 is MNHEY and CDR2 SMNVEV (reference sequence). Trimming pared 0 bases from V and 2 bases from J, leaving 5 bases between. The CDR3 has 13 residues. The CDR3 spells CASSLSKAYEQYF. The CDR3 bases are TGTGCCAGCAGTTTATCGAAGGCCTACGAGCAGTACTTC.

This clonotype was seen ten or more times. The chain uses TRBV15 and TRBJ2-7; D is uncertain. The V gene lost 0 bases and the J gene lost 4 bases, with 7 bases spanning the gap. Germline V gives CDR1 LNHNV, CDR2 YYDKDF (reference sequence). This CDR3 is built from 13 residues. The CDR3: CATSRDWTYEQYF. As DNA, the CDR3 is TGTGCCACCAGCAGAGATTGGACGTACGAGCAGTACTTC.

The chain recombines TRBV19 with TRBJ2-1; 13 bases map to TRBD2. CDR1 and CDR2 from the germline V gene are LNHDA and SQIVND (reference sequence). V lost 5 bases and J lost 8; bases outside the gene matches: 12. The CDR3 loop spans 17 amino acids. As DNA, the CDR3 is TGTGCCAGTAGTCCCGATCTACTAGCGGGAGGGTGGGATGAGCAGTTCTTC. As protein: CASSPDLLAGGWDEQFF. Variable domain in full (rest from reference TRBV19 and TRBJ2-1): DGGITQSPKYLFRKEGQNVTLSCEQNLNHDAMYWYRQDPGQGLRLIYYSQIVNDFQKGDIAEGYSVSREKKESFPLTVTSAQKNPTAFYLCASSPDLLAGGWDEQFFGPGTRLTVL.

This clonotype was detected ten times or more. The DNA for the CDR3 is TGTGCCACCAGCAGAGATCGGGTACCTAGCGGGAACAATGAGCAGTTCTTC. Translated, it gives CATSRDRVPSGNNEQFF. The genes are TRBV15 and TRBJ2-1, with 9 bases fitting TRBD2. The V gene's germline CDR1 is LNHNV and CDR2 YYDKDF (reference sequence). The junction had 8 bases not matched to a gene; V was cut back by 0 bases and J by 5 bases. The CDR3 has 17 residues.

The chain carries TRBV30 and TRBJ2-7; D is unclear. This CDR3 comprises 13 residues. V lost 1 base to trimming and J lost 0 bases, with 7 bases between them. The V gene's germline CDR1 is GTSNPN and CDR2 SVGIG (reference sequence). The CDR3 spells CAWSGSNSYEQYF. The DNA for the CDR3 is TGTGCCTGGAGTGGTAGCAACTCCTACGAGCAGTACTTC. The full variable domain, rest sourced from reference TRBV30 and TRBJ2-7, is SQTIHQWPATLVQPVGSPLSLECTVEGTSNPNLYWYRQAAGRGLQLLFYSVGIGQISSEVPQNLSASRPQDRQFILSSKKLLLSDSGFYLCAWSGSNSYEQYFGPGTRLTVT.

This clonotype was detected many times. The chain uses TRBV12-3 or TRBV12-4 and TRBJ2-5; TRBD2 agrees at 12 bases. This CDR3 region has 17 residues. The V and J ends lost 5 bases and 3 bases, in that order; junction bases with no gene match: 10. CDR3 in amino acids: CASSPWTSGIHEETQYF. The CDR3 region has the DNA TGTGCCAGCAGTCCCTGGACTAGCGGGATCCACGAAGAGACCCAGTACTTC.

Only a few counts were recorded for this clonotype. The rearrangement links TRBV7-9 to TRBJ1-2; 7 bases fit TRBD1. This CDR3 comprises 15 residues. Germline loops: CDR1 SEHNR, CDR2 FQNEAQ (reference sequence). Unmatched junction bases numbered 7, after V lost 5 bases and J lost 1 base. The CDR3 nucleotides read TGTGCCAGCAGCCGCGGGACAGAAGATAACTATGGCTACACCTTC. Residues: CASSRGTEDNYGYTF.

In its sample, this clonotype was seen many times. The CDR3 is CAIRGGRDLGNEQFF. The CDR3 DNA reads TGTGCCATCAGGGGCGGGAGGGATTTGGGCAATGAGCAGTTCTTC. The chain recombines TRBV10-3 with TRBJ2-1; 9 bases match TRBD2. V was clipped by 6 bases and J by 6 bases; unmatched bases: 9. Germline V lookup: CDR1 ENHRY, CDR2 SYGVKD. This CDR3 has 15 amino acids.

The chain is built from TRBV13 and TRBJ1-6; tentative D call: TRBD1 (5 bases). Germline V lookup: CDR1 PRHDT, CDR2 FYEKMQ (reference sequence). The CDR3 totals 15 residues. V lost 1 base to trimming and J lost 7 bases, with 11 bases between them. In nucleotides, the CDR3 is TGTGCCAGCAGCTTAGTGGGGGTTACCAATTCACCCCTCCACTTT. Translating gives CASSLVGVTNSPLHF.